This T cell receptor beta chain was identified in a study of human T cells and chemical hapten exposure. Documented time point: patch test 2, 6 weeks after DPC sensitization. The treatment denotes: therapeutic diphenylcyclopropenone sensitization with weekly scalp DPC. This clonotype was observed at least ten times. TCRdb re-derived calls from the RACE reads in MiXCR, one entry per CDR3 protein. Here the sample spans 350,000 to 400,000 distinct CDR3 sequences, around 6% being singletons. This CDR3 is built from 16 residues. Germline-derived CDR1 and CDR2 are SGHRS and YFSETQ. Between the trimmed V and J ends, which lost 0 bases and 1 base, there was a span of 13 bases.

The starting material was whole blood, obtained in connection with sensitization to the hapten diphenylcyclopropenone (DPC). V gene TRBV5-1 combines with J gene TRBJ1-1; no clear D. This clonotype was obtained from a woman under 30 with alopecia areata. Some clones in this sample may be carry-over from other donors' samples. CDR3: CASSLGVTGWNTEAFF. The CDR3, as DNA: TGCGCCAGCAGCTTGGGGGTGACGGGGTGGAACACTGAAGCTTTCTTT.